The 10 T cell receptor beta chains below come from one sample, sequenced in a study of T-cell memory formation after mild COVID-19. TCRdb re-analysed the 5' RACE reads in MiXCR, keeping a single row per CDR3 protein. The sample lists under 550,000 distinct CDR3 sequences; about 20% were seen once. The sample consisted of PBMCs or a T cell subset sorted from them (not recorded which). All receptors derive from an adult woman who had mild COVID-19 (a few samples of this study predate the infection). Cell type and time point are not known.

CDR3 residues: CATNPLTGELFF. The CDR3 region has the DNA TGTGCCACAAACCCATTGACCGGGGAGCTGTTTTTT. This chain links TRBV7-9 with TRBJ2-2; D is ambiguous. Trimming left V 10 bases short and J 5 bases short, with 11 bases between. This CDR3 spans 12 amino acids. Per germline, CDR1 SEHNR and CDR2 FQNEAQ (reference sequence).

This clonotype was seen only once. This chain connects TRBV13 to TRBJ2-1; TRBD2 matches 8 bases. This CDR3 region has 15 residues. J was trimmed by 3 bases and V by 4 bases; bases with no gene match: 5. Germline assignment: CDR1 PRHDT and CDR2 FYEKMQ (reference sequence). CDR3 region: CASSSGLVLYNEQFF. The CDR3 coding sequence is TGTGCCAGCAGCTCGGGACTAGTACTCTACAATGAGCAGTTCTTC. The full variable domain, completed using reference TRBV13 and TRBJ2-1, is AAGVIQSPRHLIKEKRETATLKCYPIPRHDTVYWYQQGPGQDPQFLISFYEKMQSDKGSIPDRFSAQQFSDYHSELNMSSLELGDSALYFCASSSGLVLYNEQFFGPGTRLTVL.

This clonotype was picked up many times. The chain carries TRBV12-3 or TRBV12-4 and TRBJ2-5; 8 bases align to TRBD1. Trimming at V came to 4 bases and at J to 1 base, leaving 2 bases not matched to a gene. There are 14 residues in the CDR3. CDR3 DNA: TGTGCCAGCAGTTCAGGGACAGGCCAAGAGACCCAGTACTTC. Its translation is CASSSGTGQETQYF.

This clonotype was counted between two and nine times. The J gene is TRBJ2-3, the V gene TRBV12-3 or TRBV12-4; TRBD1 might be the D (6 bases). CDR3 size: 13 residues. Trimming stripped 6 bases from V and 3 bases from J, with 10 bases between. CDR3 in amino acids: CASSRTVTDTQYF. The CDR3 nucleotides are TGTGCCAGCAGCAGGACAGTAACAGATACGCAGTATTTT.

This rearrangement joins TRBV5-1 to TRBJ2-1; possibly TRBD1 or TRBD2 for D (5 bases each). This CDR3 spans 13 amino acids. Per the germline V gene, CDR1 is SGHRS and CDR2 is YFSETQ. Trimming removed 0 bases at V and 5 bases at J, with 6 bases between. CDR3 sequence (DNA): TGCGCCAGCAGCTTGGAGGGACACAATGAGCAGTTCTTC. It is translated as CASSLEGHNEQFF.

J is TRBJ2-1 and V is TRBV7-2; 8 bases align to TRBD2. The CDR3 is 18 residues long. The junction had 17 bases not matched to a gene; V was cut back by 5 bases and J by 5 bases. CDR1 is SGHTA, CDR2 FQGNSA, per germline. The CDR3 reads CASSVRGYRLAGNNEQFF. The DNA for the CDR3 is TGTGCCAGCAGCGTTAGAGGGTATCGCCTAGCGGGCAACAATGAGCAGTTCTTC.

This clonotype was counted only a few times. This chain links TRBV3-1 with TRBJ2-1; 11 nucleotides align to TRBD2. The CDR3 extends over 17 amino acids. V gave up 1 base and J gave up 8 bases; unmatched junction bases: 10. CDR1 and CDR2 from the germline V gene are LGHDT and YNNKEL (reference sequence). The CDR3 sequence is CASSQAVLAGVPDEQFF. The CDR3 DNA reads as TGTGCCAGCAGCCAAGCCGTACTAGCGGGGGTGCCGGATGAGCAGTTCTTC.

This clonotype showed up just a few times. This rearrangement joins TRBV3-1 to TRBJ2-7, with D uncertain. The CDR3 totals 14 residues. Germline CDR1 LGHDT, CDR2 YNNKEL (reference sequence). The ends were cut back, 0 bases at V and 2 bases at J, with 8 bases in the middle. The CDR3 protein is CASSQDYLPYEQYF. CDR3 in DNA: TGTGCCAGCAGCCAAGATTACCTACCCTACGAGCAGTACTTC.

This clonotype has only a few counts. The chain employs TRBV6-5 and TRBJ2-1; 16 bases align to TRBD2. V was pared by 6 bases and J by 8 bases, with 16 bases of the junction left unmatched. This CDR3 has 19 amino acids. Germline V lookup: CDR1 MNHEY, CDR2 SVGAGI. The CDR3 bases are TGTGCCAGCAGCCCGTCTGTAGTGGGACTAGCGGGAGGGATGGATGAGCAGTTCTTC. Amino acid sequence: CASSPSVVGLAGGMDEQFF.

The V and J genes are TRBV12-5 and TRBJ2-7, with D uncertain. The CDR3 consists of 12 residues. Germline V lookup: CDR1 LGHNT, CDR2 FRNRAP. V lost 3 bases, J lost 6 bases, and 9 bases lay in between. The CDR3 is CASGFSGGEQYF. The CDR3 region has the DNA TGTGCTAGTGGTTTCAGTGGTGGCGAGCAGTACTTC.